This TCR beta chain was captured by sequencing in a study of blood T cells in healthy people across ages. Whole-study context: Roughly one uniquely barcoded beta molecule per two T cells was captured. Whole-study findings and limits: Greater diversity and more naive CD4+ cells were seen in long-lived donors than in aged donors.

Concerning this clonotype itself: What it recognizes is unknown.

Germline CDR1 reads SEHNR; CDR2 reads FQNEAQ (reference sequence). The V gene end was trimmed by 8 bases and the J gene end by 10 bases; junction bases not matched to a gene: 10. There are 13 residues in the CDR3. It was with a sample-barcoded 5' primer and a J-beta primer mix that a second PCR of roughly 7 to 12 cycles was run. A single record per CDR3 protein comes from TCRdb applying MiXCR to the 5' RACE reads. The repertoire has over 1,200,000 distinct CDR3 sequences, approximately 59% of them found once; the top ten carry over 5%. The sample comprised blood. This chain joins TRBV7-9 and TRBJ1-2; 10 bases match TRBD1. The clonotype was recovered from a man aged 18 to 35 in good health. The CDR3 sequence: CASSGTGAVDYTF. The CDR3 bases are TGTGCCAGCTCCGGGACAGGGGCGGTTGACTACACCTTC.